This T cell receptor (beta chain) was documented in a study of OX40 agonist ivuxolimab in advanced cancers. Across the study: Checkpoint inhibitors had been given previously to 35% to 50% of patients.

The study sampled blood at baseline, cycle 4 day 1, and cycle 7 day 1. Measured with immunoSEQ multiplex PCR; TCRdb has only the in-frame clones, and not every one. Counted here are 25,000 to 40,000 clones, about 83% occurring once; the ten biggest clones make up about 30%. This CDR3 comprises 15 residues. The germline CDR1 and CDR2 sequences are MNHEY and SMNVEV (reference sequence). The V end was cut by 2 bases, the J end by 0 bases, with 11 bases between. This chain uses TRBV27 with TRBJ2-7; tentatively, D is TRBD1 (5 bases). This TCR was sampled from an adult with an advanced solid tumor such as melanoma, head and neck, liver or kidney cancer. Sequenced here: CD4+ or CD8+ T cells sorted from blood, sampled in a trial of the OX40 agonist ivuxolimab. In DNA form, the CDR3 reads TGTGCCAGCAGTTTAGGACACCCGAGCTCCTACGAGCAGTACTTC. This encodes CASSLGHPSSYEQYF.